This entry lists 12 T cell receptor beta chains sequenced from one sample in a study of beta chain features in type 1 diabetes (dated by TCRdb to 2016 to 2018). To prepare the library, the immunoSEQ multiplex PCR assay was applied. The entire amount of isolated RNA was reverse transcribed using the High Capacity cDNA Reverse Transcription Kit, so the sequenced TCRB transcripts were expressed ones. Imported from immuneACCESS, the table was reduced by TCRdb to in-frame sequences with V and J called. These copies leave out some clones; in studies compared against another copy, an unresolved V gene accounts for under half, and the cause of the remainder is not known. This sample lists 450,000 to 550,000 clones; 25% to 35% were detected once. Around 0.065% of the sample is taken by the ten largest. Sequenced material: naive CD4+ T cells from blood. The cell subset or site tag for this specimen amounts to: true naive CD4+ T cells. These receptors were obtained from a man between 18 and 29 years old in good health.

V is TRBV5-1 and J is TRBJ2-5; the D is unclear. The CDR3 is 12 residues long. V lost 0 bases and J lost 6, with 6 bases in between. The germline V gene has CDR1 SGHRS and CDR2 YFSETQ. This CDR3 reads CASSLEGKTQYF. Here the CDR3 DNA reads TGCGCCAGCAGCTTGGAAGGAAAGACCCAGTACTTC.

V gene TRBV30 combines with J gene TRBJ1-1; maybe TRBD1 (5 bases). Germline V gene lookup returns CDR1 GTSNPN and CDR2 SVGIG (reference sequence). V gave up 8 bases and J gave up 5 bases, with 18 bases separating them. The CDR3 runs to 13 residues. The CDR3 nucleotides are TGTGCCGCGGGGCGGGGAGGGAAAACTGAAGCTTTCTTT. As protein: CAAGRGGKTEAFF.

In its sample, this clone was seen a few times. The V call is TRBV15, the J call TRBJ2-7; no clear D. CDR1 LNHNV and CDR2 YYDKDF come from the germline V gene (reference sequence). The CDR3 has 16 amino acids. V was trimmed by 0 bases and J by 0 bases, leaving 12 bases between them. The CDR3 coding sequence is TGTGCCACCAGCAGAGACGGTGGGATCGCCTCCTACGAGCAGTACTTC. It encodes CATSRDGGIASYEQYF.

V is TRBV27 and J is TRBJ2-1; D tentatively fits TRBD1 or TRBD2 (5 bases each). The CDR3 loop spans 16 amino acids. Per the germline V gene, CDR1 is MNHEY and CDR2 is SMNVEV (reference sequence). Deletions cut 2 bases from V and 9 bases from J, with 20 bases between. CDR3 coding DNA: TGTGCCAGCAGTTTAAGGGGTACGGGACCGCTTCCTGAGCAGTTCTTC. It translates to CASSLRGTGPLPEQFF.

V is TRBV4-1 and J is TRBJ2-1; 16 nucleotides agree with TRBD2. This CDR3 region has 17 residues. Looked up from germline, CDR1 is MGHRA and CDR2 is YSYEKL. V was clipped by 3 bases and J by 5 bases; unmatched bases: 4. CDR3 sequence (DNA): TGCGCCAGCAGCCAGGGACTAGCGGGAGGGCCCCACAATGAGCAGTTCTTC. As protein: CASSQGLAGGPHNEQFF.

This clone came up a few times. The V and J genes are TRBV10-3 and TRBJ2-1; TRBD1 aligns across 8 bases. The J segment lost 10 bases and the V segment lost 10 bases, leaving 18 bases of the junction unmatched. The CDR3 has 15 residues. Germline V lookup: CDR1 ENHRY, CDR2 SYGVKD. The CDR3 is CASRGQGEVFGEQFF. CDR3 bases: TGTGCCAGCCGTGGACAGGGAGAGGTTTTTGGGGAGCAGTTCTTC.

The chain employs TRBV27 and TRBJ1-2, with 10 bases matching TRBD1. This CDR3 comprises 13 residues. Unmatched junction bases numbered 4, after V lost 5 bases and J lost 7 bases. Per germline, CDR1 MNHEY and CDR2 SMNVEV (reference sequence). This chain's CDR3 is CASSTRDRGGYTF. In DNA, the CDR3 is TGTGCCAGCAGTACCCGGGACAGGGGTGGCTACACCTTC.

The J gene is TRBJ2-5, the V gene TRBV7-2; 8 positions agree with TRBD2. CDR1 and CDR2 (germline): SGHTA, FQGNSA. The CDR3 loop spans 14 amino acids. V was pared by 5 bases and J by 4 bases, with 6 bases of the junction left unmatched. The CDR3 loop reads CASSNPAGGETQYF. CDR3 bases: TGTGCCAGCAGCAACCCCGCGGGGGGAGAGACCCAGTACTTC.

The chain couples TRBV30 to TRBJ1-2; D remains unclear. V was pared by 2 bases and J by 6 bases, with 13 bases between. CDR3 length equals 13 residues. The V gene's germline CDR1 is GTSNPN and CDR2 SVGIG (reference sequence). DNA for the CDR3: TGTGCCTGGAGTATTTCGGGGAGAAATGGCTACACCTTC. Its protein is CAWSISGRNGYTF.

The chain links TRBV7-9 to TRBJ2-1; 11 bases align to TRBD2. The CDR3 runs 15 residues. J was trimmed by 8 bases and V by 1 base; bases with no gene match: 4. The germline V gene has CDR1 SEHNR and CDR2 FQNEAQ (reference sequence). CDR3 bases: TGTGCCAGCAGCTTAGTCACTAGCGGGAGCTATGAGCAGTTCTTC. It codes for CASSLVTSGSYEQFF.

The chain combines TRBV30 with TRBJ2-6; D is ambiguous. V lost 2 bases and J lost 0, with 5 bases in between. From germline, CDR1 is GTSNPN and CDR2 SVGIG (reference sequence). The CDR3 contains 14 residues. The CDR3 DNA sequence: TGTGCCTGGAGTCCCACCTCTGGGGCCAACGTCCTGACTTTC. This translates into CAWSPTSGANVLTF.

The V and J genes are TRBV21-1 and TRBJ2-4; the table calls TRBD2, which could not be checked here. TRBV21-1 is a pseudogene. CDR3 length equals 19 residues. In DNA form, the CDR3 reads TGTGCCAGCAGCAAAGAGTGGACTAGCGGGCCACTAGCCAAAAACATTCAGTACTTC. This translates into CASSKEWTSGPLAKNIQYF.